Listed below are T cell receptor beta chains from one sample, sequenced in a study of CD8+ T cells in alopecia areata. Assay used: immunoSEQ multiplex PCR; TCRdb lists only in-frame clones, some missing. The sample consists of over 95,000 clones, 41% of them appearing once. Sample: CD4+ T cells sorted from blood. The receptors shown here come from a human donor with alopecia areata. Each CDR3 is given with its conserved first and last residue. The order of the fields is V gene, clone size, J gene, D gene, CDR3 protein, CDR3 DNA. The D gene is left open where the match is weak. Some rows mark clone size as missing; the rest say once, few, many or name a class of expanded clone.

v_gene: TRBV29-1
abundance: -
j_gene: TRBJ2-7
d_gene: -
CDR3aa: CSVGPGSSYEQYF
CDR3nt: TGCAGCGTTGGTCCAGGGAGCTCCTACGAGCAGTACTTC

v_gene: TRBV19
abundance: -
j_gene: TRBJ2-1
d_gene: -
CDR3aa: CASSIEEGNPYNEQFF
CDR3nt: TGTGCCAGTAGTATAGAAGAGGGGAACCCCTACAATGAGCAGTTCTTC

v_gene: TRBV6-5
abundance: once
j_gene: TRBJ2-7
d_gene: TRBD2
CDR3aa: CASSYVGLADYEQYF
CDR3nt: TGTGCCAGCAGTTACGTGGGACTAGCGGACTACGAGCAGTACTTC

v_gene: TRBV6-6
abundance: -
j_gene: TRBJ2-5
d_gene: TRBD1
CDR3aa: CASSYSTGLETQYF
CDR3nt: TGTGCCAGCAGTTACTCGACAGGGTTAGAGACCCAGTACTTC

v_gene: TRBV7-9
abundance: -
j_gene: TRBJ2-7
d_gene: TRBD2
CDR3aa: CASSPTSVGYEQYF
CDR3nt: TGTGCCAGCAGCCCCACTAGCGTGGGCTACGAGCAGTACTTC

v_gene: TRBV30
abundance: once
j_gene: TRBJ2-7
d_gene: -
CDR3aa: CAWSVSAAAKEF
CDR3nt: TGTGCCTGGAGTGTGAGTGCGGCGGCCAAGGAGTTC

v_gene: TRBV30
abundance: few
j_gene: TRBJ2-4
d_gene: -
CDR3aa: CAWRGGGSGNIQYF
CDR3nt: TGTGCCTGGAGGGGAGGCGGGTCGGGCAACATTCAGTACTTC

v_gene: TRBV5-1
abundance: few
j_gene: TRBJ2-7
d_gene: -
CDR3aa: CASSLVAPGYEQYF
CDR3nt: TGCGCCAGCAGCTTGGTGGCTCCGGGGTACGAGCAGTACTTC

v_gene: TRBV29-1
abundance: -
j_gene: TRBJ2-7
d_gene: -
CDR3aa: CSVRTGHVSYEQYF
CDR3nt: TGCAGCGTTAGGACCGGACACGTCTCCTACGAGCAGTACTTC

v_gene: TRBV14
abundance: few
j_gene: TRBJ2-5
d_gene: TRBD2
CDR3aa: CASSPTTSGAPRYF
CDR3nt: TGTGCCAGCAGTCCCACGACTAGCGGGGCCCCACGGTACTTC

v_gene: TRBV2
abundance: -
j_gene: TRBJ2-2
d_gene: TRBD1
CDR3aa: CASSEGTGNTGELFF
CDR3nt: TGTGCCAGCAGTGAGGGGACAGGCAACACCGGGGAGCTGTTTTTT

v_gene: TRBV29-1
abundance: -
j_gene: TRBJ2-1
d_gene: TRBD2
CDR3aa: CSVPRSGTSGGAYHNEQFF
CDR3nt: TGCAGCGTCCCCCGGTCCGGGACTAGCGGGGGGGCCTACCACAATGAGCAGTTCTTC

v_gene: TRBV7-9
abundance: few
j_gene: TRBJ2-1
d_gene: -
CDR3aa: CASMGDLAPYNEQFF
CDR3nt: TGTGCCAGCATGGGGGACCTAGCGCCTTACAATGAGCAGTTCTTC

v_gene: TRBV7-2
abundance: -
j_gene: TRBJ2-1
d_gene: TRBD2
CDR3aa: CASSPQREHNEQFF
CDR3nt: TGTGCCAGCAGCCCCCAGCGGGAGCACAATGAGCAGTTCTTC

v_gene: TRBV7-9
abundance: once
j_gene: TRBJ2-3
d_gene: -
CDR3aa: CASSIKYF
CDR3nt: TGTGCCAGCAGCATCAAGTATTTT

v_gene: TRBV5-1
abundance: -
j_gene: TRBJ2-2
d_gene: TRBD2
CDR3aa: CASTPSGGNTGELFF
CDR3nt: TGCGCCAGCACCCCTTCGGGAGGGAACACCGGGGAGCTGTTTTTT

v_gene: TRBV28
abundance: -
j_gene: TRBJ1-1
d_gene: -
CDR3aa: CASSYKQGKGGVEAFF
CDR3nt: TGTGCCAGCAGTTACAAACAGGGAAAGGGGGGTGTGGAAGCTTTCTTT

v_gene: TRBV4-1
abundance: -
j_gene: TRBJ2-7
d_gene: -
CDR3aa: CASSQDSAGEYEQYF
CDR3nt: TGCGCCAGCAGCCAAGATTCGGCAGGGGAGTACGAGCAGTACTTC

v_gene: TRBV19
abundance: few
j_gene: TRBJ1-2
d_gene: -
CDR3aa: CASSSLGWSGYTF
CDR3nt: TGTGCCAGTAGTAGTCTCGGTTGGAGCGGCTACACCTTC

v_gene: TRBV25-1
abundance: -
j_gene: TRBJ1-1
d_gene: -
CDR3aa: CASTMGFGRTEAFF
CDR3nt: TGTGCCAGCACCATGGGATTTGGGCGTACTGAAGCTTTCTTT

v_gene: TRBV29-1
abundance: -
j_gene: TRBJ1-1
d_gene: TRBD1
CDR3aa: CSVTGSNTEAFF
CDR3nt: TGCAGCGTGACAGGGTCGAACACTGAAGCTTTCTTT

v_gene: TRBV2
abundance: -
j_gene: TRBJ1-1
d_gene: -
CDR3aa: CASSSGWGVTEAFF
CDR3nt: TGTGCCAGCAGCAGCGGGTGGGGTGTAACTGAAGCTTTCTTT

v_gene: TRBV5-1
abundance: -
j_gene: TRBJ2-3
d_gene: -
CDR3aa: CASSLGSGARTDTQYF
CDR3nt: TGCGCCAGCAGCTTGGGTTCGGGGGCTAGAACAGATACGCAGTATTTT

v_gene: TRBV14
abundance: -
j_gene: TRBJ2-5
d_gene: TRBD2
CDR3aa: CASSQREAGVETQYF
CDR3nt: TGTGCCAGCAGCCAACGAGAAGCGGGAGTTGAGACCCAGTACTTC